One sample yielded the 2 T cell receptor beta chains listed below, sequenced in a study of blood T cells in healthy people across ages. A sample-barcoded 5' primer and a J-beta primer mix were used in a second PCR of roughly 7 to 11 cycles. Via MiXCR, TCRdb re-called the 5' RACE reads, giving one row per CDR3 protein. The sample lists some 1,000,000 distinct CDR3 sequences, roughly a quarter seen once, with 0.65% to 0.95% in the top ten. In addition, the sample was reused for a study of T cells of mothers and their children.

Specimen: blood. The receptors here all came from a girl aged 2 to 9 in good health.

The chain recombines TRBV20-1 with TRBJ2-5, with D perhaps matching TRBD2 (6 bases). Germline-derived CDR1 and CDR2 are DFQATT and SNEGSKA (reference sequence). The V end was cut by 6 bases, the J end by 7 bases, with 15 bases between. The CDR3 contains 12 residues. The CDR3 reads CSALDNGGTQYF. The CDR3 DNA reads TGCAGTGCCTTAGACAACGGGGGGACCCAGTACTTC.

The chain has TRBV2 and TRBJ1-2, with D unresolved. The germline gives CDR1 SNHLY, CDR2 FYNNEI. This CDR3 has 15 amino acids. V dropped 6 bases and J dropped 6 bases, with 20 bases sitting between them. CDR3 sequence reads: CASSEVRSSGNGYTF. CDR3 nucleotides: TGTGCCAGCAGCGAGGTTCGTTCGAGTGGGAATGGCTACACCTTC.